This is a list of T cell receptor beta chains from one sample in a study of T cell repertoires in cytomegalovirus infection. TCRdb recomputed calls from the reads with MiXCR, one row per CDR3 protein. Of 700,000 to 900,000 distinct CDR3 sequences in the sample, almost 30% were seen once. No antigen is known for these receptors. Sequenced here: cultured CD8+ T cells from PBMCs, sampled from culture after CMV antigen stimulation. These receptors came from a human donor in good health (CMV status not recorded). Some clones in this sample may be carry-over from other donors' samples. CDR3s leave out the opening cysteine and the closing phenylalanine or tryptophan. Clone size is not always given. Where it is, it says once, few, many or a class for expanded clones.

TRBV27	few	TRBJ1-1	ASKTATEAF
TRBV7-6	-	TRBJ1-2	ASSLEVGDDYGYT
TRBV15	-	TRBJ1-1	ATSRDTGNTEAF
TRBV6-2/TRBV6-3	many	TRBJ2-7	ASSYGPSGNEQY
TRBV7-9	-	TRBJ1-2	ASSVDRAANYGYT
TRBV7-6	once	TRBJ2-1	ASSPAGTGGNEQF
TRBV27	few	TRBJ2-3	ASSLSAGAVFGTDTQY
TRBV19	few	TRBJ1-1	ASSKLSRNTEAF
TRBV7-8	-	TRBJ2-5	ASSLSLGGQETQY
TRBV7-9	-	TRBJ1-5	ASSLTGDQNQPQH
TRBV7-2	many	TRBJ1-1	ASSLDVSDTEAF